The 25 T cell receptor beta chains presented below share a single source sample, sequenced in a study of CD8 T cells in ankylosing spondylitis. Via MiXCR, TCRdb re-called the 5' RACE reads, giving one row per CDR3 protein. Here the sample spans fewer than 200,000 distinct CDR3 sequences, about 20% being singletons. Input material: blood, either unsorted or a sorted T cell fraction (not recorded which). Receptors were obtained from a male donor aged 5 to 29 with ankylosing spondylitis or in good health (not recorded which).

The table lists this clonotype with many counts. The genes are TRBV11-3 and TRBJ2-1; 8 bases fit TRBD2. Germline V gene lookup returns CDR1 SGHNT and CDR2 YENEEA. The V and J ends lost 2 bases and 6 bases, in that order; junction bases with no gene match: 15. This CDR3 contains 18 residues. CDR3 amino acids: CASSLKVRGAGVINEQFF. CDR3 coding DNA: TGTGCCAGCAGCTTAAAGGTTCGAGGAGCGGGAGTCATCAATGAGCAGTTCTTC.

This clonotype has a count of ten or more. V is TRBV12-3 or TRBV12-4 and J is TRBJ2-5; the D is unclear. This CDR3 contains 16 residues. V was cut by 4 bases and J by 3 bases, with 18 bases left in between. CDR3 sequence reads: CASSSETSSSEETQYF. Here the CDR3 DNA reads TGTGCCAGCAGTTCAGAGACCTCCTCCTCCGAAGAGACCCAGTACTTC.

At least ten counts were recorded for this clonotype. The chain couples TRBV4-1 to TRBJ1-5; 8 bases map to TRBD1. This CDR3 region has 18 residues. The J segment lost 2 bases and the V segment lost 0 bases, leaving 9 bases of the junction unmatched. The germline V gene has CDR1 MGHRA and CDR2 YSYEKL. The CDR3 DNA reads as TGCGCCAGCAGCCAAGACAGGGGGCTGGGGAGCGGCAATCAGCCCCAGCATTTT. Translation: CASSQDRGLGSGNQPQHF.

This clonotype was seen repeatedly, ten times or more. The chain uses TRBV10-3 and TRBJ2-1, with a possible D match to TRBD1 (6 bases). Trimming took off 10 bases at V and 6 bases at J, with 13 bases between the two ends. The length of the CDR3 is 12 residues. The germline V gene has CDR1 ENHRY and CDR2 SYGVKD. Here the CDR3 DNA reads TGTGCCAGCAGACAGGATCTCAATGAGCAGTTCTTC. Translated: CASRQDLNEQFF.

In its sample, this clonotype was seen many times. V gene TRBV4-1 combines with J gene TRBJ1-5; 9 bases are a match to TRBD1. CDR1 and CDR2 (germline): MGHRA, YSYEKL. The V gene end was trimmed by 0 bases and the J gene end by 4 bases; junction bases not matched to a gene: 4. This CDR3 contains 16 residues. In DNA form, the CDR3 reads TGCGCCAGCAGCCAAGAGGGGACAGGGCTAAATCAGCCCCAGCATTTT. Its protein is CASSQEGTGLNQPQHF.

The chain couples TRBV29-1 to TRBJ1-1; perhaps TRBD1 as D (5 bases). CDR3 length equals 10 residues. Germline V gives CDR1 SQVTM, CDR2 ANQGSEA. V lost 4 bases to trimming and J lost 11 bases, with 11 bases between them. Here the CDR3 DNA reads TGCAGCGTTGTTGGGGGGAAGGCTTTCTTT. This encodes CSVVGGKAFF. The variable domain in full, completed from reference TRBV29-1 and TRBJ1-1, reads SAVISQKPSRDICQRGTSLTIQCQVDSQVTMMFWYRQQPGQSLTLIATANQGSEATYESGFVIDKFPISRPNLTFSTLTVSNMSPEDSSIYLCSVVGGKAFFGQGTRLTVV.

There are many counts of this clonotype. The genes are TRBV12-3 or TRBV12-4 and TRBJ2-7; TRBD2 agrees at 9 bases. The CDR3 runs to 14 residues. V shed 6 bases, J shed 7 bases, and the junction held 10 bases outside the gene matches. The CDR3 spells CASSGTSRTSEQYF. The CDR3 DNA reads TGTGCCAGCAGCGGGACTAGCCGGACGAGTGAGCAGTACTTC.

V is TRBV10-3 and J is TRBJ2-7, with TRBD2 matching over 14 bases. Germline V gives CDR1 ENHRY, CDR2 SYGVKD. With 10 bases clipped from V and 5 bases from J, the junction kept 10 bases outside the gene matches. The CDR3 extends over 15 amino acids. DNA of the CDR3: TGTGCCACCACGGGACTAGCGGGAGTCGGGGACGAGCAGTACTTC. It translates to CATTGLAGVGDEQYF.

This clonotype appeared many times. The V call is TRBV11-2, the J call TRBJ2-1; 9 bases match TRBD2. This CDR3 has 15 amino acids. Germline CDR1 is SGHAT and CDR2 is FQNNGV. The ends lost 4 bases at V and 0 bases at J; junction bases unmatched: 1. The CDR3 DNA reads as TGTGCCAGCAGCTCGGGACTAGCCTCCTACAATGAGCAGTTCTTC. It specifies CASSSGLASYNEQFF.

This clonotype has a count of ten or more. The CDR3 sequence: CASSLAGGGEETQYF. DNA of the CDR3: TGCGCCAGCAGCTTGGCCGGCGGGGGAGAAGAGACCCAGTACTTC. The chain combines TRBV5-1 with TRBJ2-5, with TRBD2 matching over 7 bases. The trim removed 0 bases at V and 3 bases at J, leaving 5 bases unmatched. Germline CDR1 reads SGHRS; CDR2 reads YFSETQ. There are 15 residues in the CDR3.

This clonotype was detected ten times or more. V gene TRBV5-1 combines with J gene TRBJ1-1; D is ambiguous. Germline-derived CDR1 and CDR2 are SGHRS and YFSETQ. The CDR3 has 17 residues. With 1 base removed from V and 3 bases from J, the gap between germline ends came to 19 bases. CDR3 nucleotide sequence: TGCGCCAGCAGCTTGTATATCGGTGGGGAAGGGTACACTGAAGCTTTCTTT. It yields the protein CASSLYIGGEGYTEAFF.

This clonotype was picked up many times. The chain uses TRBV14 and TRBJ2-2; D tentatively fits TRBD1 or TRBD2 (5 bases each). V was trimmed by 1 base and J by 5 bases, leaving 11 bases between them. This CDR3 has 15 residues. Germline-derived CDR1 and CDR2 are SGHDN and FVKESK. CDR3 protein: CASSQGWDPTGELFF. CDR3 nucleotides: TGTGCCAGCAGCCAAGGTTGGGACCCTACCGGGGAGCTGTTTTTT. The full variable domain, with the rest looked up from reference TRBV14 and TRBJ2-2, is EAGVTQFPSHSVIEKGQTVTLRCDPISGHDNLYWYRRVMGKEIKFLLHFVKESKQDESGMPNNRFLAERTGGTYSTLKVQPAELEDSGVYFCASSQGWDPTGELFFGEGSRLTVL.

The rearrangement joins TRBV6-2 or TRBV6-3 to TRBJ2-2; 10 nucleotides line up with TRBD1. Trimming took 5 bases from V and 3 from J; bases not matched to a gene: 9. In germline, CDR1 is MNHEY, CDR2 SVGEGT. The CDR3 loop spans 17 amino acids. The CDR3 bases are TGTGCCAGCAGTACCCAGGACAGGGGGATCGACACCGGGGAGCTGTTTTTT. It codes for CASSTQDRGIDTGELFF.

This clonotype was detected ten times or more. This chain connects TRBV12-3 or TRBV12-4 to TRBJ2-5, with 11 nucleotides matching TRBD2. The CDR3 covers 16 residues. Germline trimming cut 5 bases from V and 5 bases from J; bases unmatched to any gene: 10. The DNA for the CDR3 is TGTGCCAGCAGTCCCATAGCGGGAGGGCCGGGCGAGACCCAGTACTTC. It translates to CASSPIAGGPGETQYF.

This clonotype was seen repeatedly, ten times or more. The CDR3 reads CASSDNAGGEQYF. The DNA of the CDR3 is TGTGCCAGCAGCGATAACGCCGGGGGGGAGCAGTACTTC. The chain couples TRBV9 to TRBJ2-7; 7 nucleotides agree with TRBD2. The germline V gene has CDR1 SGDLS and CDR2 YYNGEE. V was pared by 3 bases and J by 7 bases, with 7 bases of the junction left unmatched. The CDR3 extends over 13 amino acids.

This clonotype was found many times. The chain has TRBV6-1 and TRBJ1-4, with D possibly matching TRBD1 (5 bases). Per the germline V gene, CDR1 is MNHNS and CDR2 is SASEGT. The CDR3 has 16 amino acids. Deletions cut 4 bases from V and 8 bases from J, with 20 bases between. CDR3 coding DNA: TGTGCCAGCAGTGTCGGGCCTGGGGCGAGGAGAGAAAAACTGTTTTTT. Translating gives CASSVGPGARREKLFF.

This clonotype was seen many times. The V and J genes are TRBV15 and TRBJ2-3; 8 nucleotides align to TRBD1. CDR1 and CDR2 from the germline V gene are LNHNV and YYDKDF (reference sequence). This CDR3 is built from 14 residues. V trimming: 3 bases; J trimming: 3 bases; junction bases outside the gene matches: 2. This CDR3 reads CATSSQGATDTQYF. CDR3 DNA: TGTGCCACCAGCAGTCAGGGGGCGACAGATACGCAGTATTTT.

This clonotype was seen ten or more times. The CDR3 DNA reads TGTGCCAGCAGTTTCCCAATGTACACCGGGGAGCTGTTTTTT. Translated: CASSFPMYTGELFF. The chain couples TRBV12-3 or TRBV12-4 to TRBJ2-2, with D unresolved. The CDR3 spans 14 residues. Trimming took 3 bases from V and 3 from J, leaving 8 bases between them.

This clonotype has ten or more counts. The chain joins TRBV20-1 to TRBJ2-1, with D perhaps TRBD2 (6 bases). The CDR3 runs 17 residues. The V gene's germline CDR1 is DFQATT and CDR2 SNEGSKA (reference sequence). Trimming removed 6 bases at V and 0 bases at J, with 21 bases between. The CDR3 DNA reads TGCAGTGCAACGGACCTGGGGGACTTGAGCTCCTACAATGAGCAGTTCTTC. Its translation is CSATDLGDLSSYNEQFF.

Many counts were recorded for this clonotype. The CDR3 is CASSLLGGGRQPQHF. DNA for the CDR3: TGTGCCAGCAGCTTATTAGGGGGCGGACGACAGCCCCAGCATTTT. The chain couples TRBV7-8 to TRBJ1-5, with TRBD1 identical over 7 bases. V was clipped by 2 bases and J by 7 bases; unmatched bases: 8. This CDR3 contains 15 residues. Germline assignment: CDR1 SGHVS and CDR2 FQNEAQ.

This clonotype was detected ten times or more. The rearrangement links TRBV9 to TRBJ2-2; TRBD2 agrees at 10 bases. The CDR3 spans 16 residues. Trimming at V came to 8 bases and at J to 5 bases, leaving 12 bases not matched to a gene. Germline CDR1 SGDLS, CDR2 YYNGEE. The CDR3 protein is CARGAGGTRGTGELFF. As DNA, the CDR3 is TGTGCCAGAGGAGCGGGAGGGACGCGGGGAACCGGGGAGCTGTTTTTT. Variable domain in full (rest from reference TRBV9 and TRBJ2-2): DSGVTQTPKHLITATGQRVTLRCSPRSGDLSVYWYQQSLDQGLQFLIQYYNGEERAKGNILERFSAQQFPDLHSELNLSSLELGDSALYFCARGAGGTRGTGELFFGEGSRLTVL.

The chain is built from TRBV6-5 and TRBJ2-5; 7 bases agree with TRBD2. The CDR3 is 16 residues long. Germline CDR1 is MNHEY and CDR2 is SVGAGI. J gave up 1 base and V 5 bases, and 10 bases lay outside the gene matches. DNA for the CDR3: TGTGCCAGCAGTCTGACTAGCTTTCCCCCCCAAGAGACCCAGTACTTC. It is translated as CASSLTSFPPQETQYF.

This clonotype was picked up one time. V is TRBV4-1 and J is TRBJ2-3, with TRBD1 matching 7 bases. The CDR3 sequence is 17 residues long. Germline assignment: CDR1 MGHRA and CDR2 YSYEKL. V lost 1 base and J lost 4; bases outside the gene matches: 11. The CDR3 DNA follows: TGCGCCAGCAGCCAAGTCGCACAGGGGACACTTTCAGATACGCAGTATTTT. This translates into CASSQVAQGTLSDTQYF.

This clonotype showed up many times. The rearrangement uses TRBV3-1 and TRBJ2-1; 9 bases map to TRBD1. This CDR3 spans 15 amino acids. V shed 3 bases and J 2 bases; nucleotides not matched to a gene: 2. The V gene's germline CDR1 is LGHDT and CDR2 YNNKEL (reference sequence). Here the CDR3 reads CASSQGQGPYNEQFF. The CDR3 DNA is TGTGCCAGCAGCCAGGGACAGGGACCCTACAATGAGCAGTTCTTC.

This clonotype came up many times. The V and J genes are TRBV7-2 and TRBJ2-7, with a possible D match to TRBD1 (6 bases). The germline V gene has CDR1 SGHTA and CDR2 FQGNSA. V gave up 4 bases and J gave up 2 bases, with 9 bases separating them. The CDR3 loop spans 13 amino acids. The CDR3 region is CASSWRQAYEQYV. The CDR3 DNA sequence: TGTGCCAGCAGCTGGCGACAGGCCTACGAGCAGTACGTC.